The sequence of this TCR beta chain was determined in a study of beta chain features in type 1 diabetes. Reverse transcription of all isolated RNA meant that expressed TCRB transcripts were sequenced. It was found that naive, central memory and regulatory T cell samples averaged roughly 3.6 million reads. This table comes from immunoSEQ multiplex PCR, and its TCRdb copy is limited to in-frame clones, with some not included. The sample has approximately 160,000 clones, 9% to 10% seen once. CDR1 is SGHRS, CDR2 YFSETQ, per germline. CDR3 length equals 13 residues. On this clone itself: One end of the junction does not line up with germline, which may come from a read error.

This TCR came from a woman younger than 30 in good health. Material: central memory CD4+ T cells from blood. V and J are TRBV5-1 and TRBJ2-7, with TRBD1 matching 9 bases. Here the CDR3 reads CASSPLGQGKELF. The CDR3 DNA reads TGCGCCAGCAGCCCTCTGGGACAGGGAAAGGAGCTATTC.